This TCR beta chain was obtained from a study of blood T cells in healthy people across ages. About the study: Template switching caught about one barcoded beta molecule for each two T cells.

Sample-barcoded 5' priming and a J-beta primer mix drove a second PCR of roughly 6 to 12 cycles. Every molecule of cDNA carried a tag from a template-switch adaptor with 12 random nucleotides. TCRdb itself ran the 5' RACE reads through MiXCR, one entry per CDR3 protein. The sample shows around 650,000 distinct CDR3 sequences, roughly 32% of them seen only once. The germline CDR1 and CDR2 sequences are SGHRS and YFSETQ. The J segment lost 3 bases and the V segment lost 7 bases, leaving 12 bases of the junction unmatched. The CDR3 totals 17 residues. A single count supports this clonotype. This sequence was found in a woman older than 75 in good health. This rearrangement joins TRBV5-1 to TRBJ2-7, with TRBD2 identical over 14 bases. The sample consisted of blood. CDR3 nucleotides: TGCGCCAGCGGACCCGGGACTAGCGGGAGTGGGTTCTACGAGCAGTACTTC. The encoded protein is CASGPGTSGSGFYEQYF.